This TCR beta chain was profiled in a study of graft-versus-host responses after intestinal transplantation. The V end lost 2 bases, the J end lost 5 bases, and 10 bases lay between the germline ends. In germline, CDR1 is SGHTS, CDR2 YDEGEE. The CDR3 totals 13 residues. Remarks on this clone: Its matching antigen is unknown.

Measured with immunoSEQ multiplex PCR; TCRdb has only the in-frame clones, and not every one. Among over 85,000 clones listed, about 93% were seen once. Study results and limitations: High graft-versus-host to host-versus-graft clonal ratios were found in allografts of patients who had graft-donor T cell macrochimerism. Recipient marrow held GvH clones, some first seen in ileum or blood.

Sequences were derived from unstimulated CD8+ T cells sorted from spleen or lymph node cells, sampled before intestinal transplant. This chain connects TRBV5-8 to TRBJ2-5; weak D call: TRBD2 (7 bases). The sequence came from a human donor who received an intestinal transplant. The CDR3 bases are TGTGCCAGCAGCTTCGGGGGGCAGGAGACCCAGTACTTC. Translating it yields CASSFGGQETQYF. Using reference TRBV5-8 and TRBJ2-5 for the parts outside the CDR3, the full variable domain is EAGVTQSPTHLIKTRGQQATLRCSPISGHTSVYWYQQALGLGLQFLLWYDEGEERNRGNFPPRFSGRQFPNYSSELNVNALELEDSALYLCASSFGGQETQYFGPGTRLLVL.